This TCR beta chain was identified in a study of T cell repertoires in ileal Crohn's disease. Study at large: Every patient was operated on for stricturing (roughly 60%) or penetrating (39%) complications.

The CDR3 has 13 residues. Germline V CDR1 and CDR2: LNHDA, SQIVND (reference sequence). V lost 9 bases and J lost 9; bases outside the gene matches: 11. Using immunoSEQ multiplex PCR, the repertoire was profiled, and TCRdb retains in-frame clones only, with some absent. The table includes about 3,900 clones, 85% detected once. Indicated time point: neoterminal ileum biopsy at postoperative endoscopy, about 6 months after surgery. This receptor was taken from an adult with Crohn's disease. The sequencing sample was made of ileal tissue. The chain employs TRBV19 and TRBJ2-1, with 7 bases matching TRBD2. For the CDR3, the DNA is TGTGCCAGCACCTTCTCATCGGGGGGTGAGCAGTTCTTC. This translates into CASTFSSGGEQFF.